The clone carrying this TCR beta chain was detected only a few times. Its target is not known. Donors contributed one heparinised blood draw apiece, averaging about 110 mL. Germline CDR1 reads SGHRS; CDR2 reads YFSETQ. CDR3 length: 14 amino acids. The V and J ends lost 3 bases and 0 bases respectively, with 9 bases between them. This entry comes from a study of beta chain features in type 1 diabetes. About the research overall: All samples combined gave around 98,000,000 sorted cells for examination. Study results and limitations: Small HLA sub-analyses could not settle whether HLA shapes TCRB rearrangement. TCRB CDR3s from Type 1 diabetes patients were moderately but significantly shorter in all four CD4+ subsets. Although PCR might favor shorter templates, it would do so equally in patients and controls.

The investigators reverse transcribed all of the isolated RNA, so they sequenced expressed TCRB transcripts. Using immunoSEQ multiplex PCR, the repertoire was profiled, and TCRdb retains in-frame clones only, with some absent. The sample yields 250,000 to 350,000 clones, about 15% seen once. The specimen was naive CD4+ T cells from blood. The receptor was derived from a man aged 18 to 29 with type 1 diabetes. The V and J genes are TRBV5-1 and TRBJ1-1; possibly TRBD1 for D (6 bases). CDR3 loop: CASSYDRLNTEAFF. As DNA, the CDR3 is TGCGCCAGCAGCTATGACAGGCTGAACACTGAAGCTTTCTTT.